This T cell receptor (beta chain) appears in the sequencing data of a study of blood T cell repertoires in COVID-19. Only in-frame clones appear in the TCRdb table, and some are missing; sequencing was by immunoSEQ multiplex PCR. This sample carries roughly 96,000 clones, 75% to 85% of them seen once, and the ten largest clones take roughly 4.1%. The V end was cut by 8 bases, the J end by 7 bases, with 14 bases between. Germline V CDR1 and CDR2: MNHNS, SASEGT. The CDR3 has 13 amino acids. What was sequenced was peripheral blood. The TCR originated in a man aged 55 to 70 with acute or convalescent COVID-19. The rearrangement links TRBV6-1 to TRBJ2-2; D may be TRBD1 (6 bases). The CDR3 region has the DNA TGTGCCAGCGAAGAACAGGGCGGCGGGGAGCTGTTTTTT. Amino acids: CASEEQGGGELFF.